This T cell receptor beta chain was observed in a study of OX40 agonist ivuxolimab in advanced cancers. Across the study: Those enrolled were 82.7% male, with a mean age of around 57 years and ages from roughly 20 to 90. Prior anti-PD-1, anti-PD-L1 or anti-CTLA-4 therapy did not bar entry, and more than 35% had some. Study observations and caveats: Circulating CD4+ and CD8+ T cells showed clonal expansion by week 6 at 0.1 to 3.0 mg/kg.

Germline lookup yields CDR1 KGHSH and CDR2 LQKENI. This CDR3 is built from 15 residues. J was trimmed by 9 bases and V by 6 bases; bases with no gene match: 10. Comments on this clone: Antigen unknown.

The repertoire was sequenced with immunoSEQ multiplex PCR; TCRdb's copy has only in-frame clones and lacks some. The repertoire holds 55,000 to 70,000 clones, around nine tenths seen once, with 0.8% to 1.2% in the top ten. The clonotype originates from an adult with an advanced solid tumor such as melanoma, head and neck, liver or kidney cancer. The chain employs TRBV18 and TRBJ1-6, with 8 bases aligning to TRBD1. Sequencing was performed on CD4+ or CD8+ T cells sorted from blood, taken in a trial of the OX40 agonist ivuxolimab. The CDR3 protein is CASSPGTGLFSPLHF. The CDR3 DNA is TGTGCCAGCTCGCCCGGGACAGGTCTCTTTTCACCCCTCCACTTT.